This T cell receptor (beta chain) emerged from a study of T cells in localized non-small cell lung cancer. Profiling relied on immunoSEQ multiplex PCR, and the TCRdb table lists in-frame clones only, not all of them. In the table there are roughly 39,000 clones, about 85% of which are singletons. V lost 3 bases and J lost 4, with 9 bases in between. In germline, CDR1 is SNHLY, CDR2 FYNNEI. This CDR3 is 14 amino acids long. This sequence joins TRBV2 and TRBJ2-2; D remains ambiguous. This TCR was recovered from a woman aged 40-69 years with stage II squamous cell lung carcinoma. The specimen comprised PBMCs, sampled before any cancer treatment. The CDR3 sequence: CASSDGLGTGELFF. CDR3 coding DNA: TGTGCCAGCAGTGATGGGCTGGGCACCGGGGAGCTGTTTTTT.